This TCR beta chain was documented in a study of long-term antiretroviral therapy in people with HIV. Turning to the study itself: About a decade before 2015, the earliest samples were taken when ART was typically delayed.

Remarks on this clone: No antigen is known for it. The sample contains more than one DNA sequence encoding this CDR3.

At survey level, the immunoSEQ assay was run in its v3.0 version. The protocol was immunoSEQ multiplex PCR, while the TCRdb copy is restricted to in-frame clones and leaves out a portion. The sample has roughly 12,000 clones, 65% to 85% seen once. Findings of the study overall: Pre-ART-expanded clones dominated the repertoire at all time points. The data indicate that diversity increased after ART but remained below transplant donor controls.

This CDR3 contains 15 residues. From germline, CDR1 is SGHRS and CDR2 YFSETQ. V gave up 3 bases and J gave up 5 bases, with 15 bases separating them. J is TRBJ2-1 and V is TRBV5-1; D is perhaps TRBD2 (5 bases). The material sequenced was unsorted PBMCs, taken 0.8 years before starting antiretroviral therapy. The clonotype was recovered from a woman between 40 and 50 years old with HIV. In nucleotides, the CDR3 is TGCGCCAGCAGCTCGGGCGGAGGAAGAGACAATGAGCAGTTCTTC. Translating gives CASSSGGGRDNEQFF.